The 18 T cell receptor beta chains below were found in one sample sequenced in a study of cytomegalovirus exposure and HLA in healthy donors. The protocol was immunoSEQ multiplex PCR, while the TCRdb copy is restricted to in-frame clones and leaves out a portion. The data contain a few hundred thousand clones, roughly 90% of them singletons. Source material: PBMCs. The receptors were gathered from a man younger than 35 in good health and CMV-seropositive.

The chain combines TRBV11-2 with TRBJ1-2; D gene uncertain. Germline assignment: CDR1 SGHAT and CDR2 FQNNGV. Trimming pared 5 bases from V and 7 bases from J, leaving 8 bases between. This CDR3 region has 11 residues. CDR3 residues: CASSVYSGYTF. The CDR3 nucleotides read TGTGCCAGCAGCGTGTATAGTGGCTACACCTTC.

The CDR3 DNA is TGTGCCTGGAGAAATGGGGTTTCGTACGAGCAGTACTTC. Residues: CAWRNGVSYEQYF. This chain joins TRBV30 and TRBJ2-7; no definite D call. V dropped 3 bases and J dropped 4 bases, with 13 bases sitting between them. The CDR3 spans 13 residues. Germline V gives CDR1 GTSNPN, CDR2 SVGIG (reference sequence).

The V and J genes are TRBV5-1 and TRBJ1-1; D is unresolved. The CDR3 contains 15 residues. CDR1 is SGHRS, CDR2 YFSETQ, per germline. V dropped 0 bases and J dropped 1 base, with 10 bases sitting between them. CDR3 DNA: TGCGCCAGCAGCTTGGGGGATAGTCCGAACACTGAAGCTTTCTTT. This translates into CASSLGDSPNTEAFF.

V usage is TRBV9 and J usage is TRBJ2-1; a weak D match, TRBD2 (5 bases). V shed 4 bases and J shed 0 bases, with 11 bases lying between them. The germline CDR1 and CDR2 sequences are SGDLS and YYNGEE. The length of the CDR3 is 15 residues. The CDR3 nucleotides are TGTGCCAGCAGCCCGACGGGGAGCTCCTACAATGAGCAGTTCTTC. Encoded protein: CASSPTGSSYNEQFF.

J is TRBJ2-1 and V is TRBV25-1, with 7 bases identical to TRBD1. Germline CDR1 and CDR2: MGHDK and SYGVNS. CDR3 length equals 16 residues. V shed 3 bases and J 3 bases; nucleotides not matched to a gene: 8. This chain's CDR3 is CASSDHPGQFYNEQFF. The DNA of the CDR3 is TGTGCCAGCAGTGATCATCCGGGACAGTTCTACAATGAGCAGTTCTTC.

This clone was seen only once. The chain combines TRBV6-1 with TRBJ2-5; D remains unclear. The length of the CDR3 is 12 residues. Deletions cut 3 bases from V and 5 bases from J, with 7 bases between. From germline, CDR1 is MNHNS and CDR2 SASEGT. The CDR3 DNA sequence: TGTGCCAGCAGTGATCTCACGGAGACCCAGTACTTC. Encoded protein: CASSDLTETQYF.

J is TRBJ2-7 and V is TRBV4-1, with D uncertain. This CDR3 is built from 12 residues. Germline V CDR1 and CDR2: MGHRA, YSYEKL. Trimming took off 0 bases at V and 7 bases at J, with 7 bases between the two ends. This chain's CDR3 is CASSQDLGEQYF. The CDR3 coding sequence is TGCGCCAGCAGCCAAGATCTGGGGGAGCAGTACTTC.

A remark on this clone: A much more abundant neighbour one base away suggests this may be a read error. The chain has TRBV11-2 and TRBJ1-2; 10 bases agree with TRBD1. V lost 1 base and J lost 4; bases outside the gene matches: 0. Per germline, CDR1 SGHAT and CDR2 FQNNGV. This CDR3 contains 14 residues. DNA for the CDR3: TGTGCCAGCAGCTTAGGGACAGGGGGCTATGGCTACACCTTC. Amino acid sequence: CASSLGTGGYGYTF.

The chain employs TRBV29-1 and TRBJ1-4, with TRBD1 identical over 7 bases. V lost 7 bases, J lost 7 bases, and 9 bases stayed unmatched. Germline V lookup: CDR1 SQVTM, CDR2 ANQGSEA. There are 13 residues in the CDR3. As DNA, the CDR3 is TGCAGCGCGGATACAGGGGTCGGTGAAAAACTGTTTTTT. This gives the protein CSADTGVGEKLFF.

CDR3 residues: CAISAQGGSYEQYF. CDR3 sequence (DNA): TGTGCCATCAGTGCACAGGGGGGCTCCTACGAGCAGTACTTC. The chain uses TRBV10-3 and TRBJ2-7, with 8 positions matching TRBD1. Trimming cost V 4 bases and J 0 bases; bases outside gene matches: 2. Germline V gives CDR1 ENHRY, CDR2 SYGVKD. The CDR3 loop spans 14 amino acids.

The chain combines TRBV30 with TRBJ2-1; possible D gene TRBD2, 6 bases. CDR3 length: 16 residues. V was clipped by 2 bases and J by 5 bases, with 19 bases between them. Germline CDR1 and CDR2: GTSNPN and SVGIG (reference sequence). CDR3 amino acids: CAWSFLWRGAHNEQFF. The DNA for the CDR3 is TGTGCCTGGAGTTTCCTTTGGCGGGGAGCTCACAATGAGCAGTTCTTC.

The chain employs TRBV6-5 and TRBJ2-7, with 10 bases fitting TRBD2. V lost 6 bases and J lost 4; bases outside the gene matches: 3. Germline lookup yields CDR1 MNHEY and CDR2 SVGAGI. The CDR3 is 13 amino acids. The CDR3, as DNA: TGTGCCAGCAGGGCTAGCGGGAGATACGAGCAGTACTTC. It translates to CASRASGRYEQYF.

The sample holds one count of this clone. The chain links TRBV5-1 to TRBJ2-1; weak D call: TRBD2 (5 bases). The CDR3 has 18 amino acids. The V gene lost 4 bases and the J gene lost 9 bases, with 29 bases spanning the gap. Germline assignment: CDR1 SGHRS and CDR2 YFSETQ. In DNA form, the CDR3 reads TGCGCCAGCAGCGGGTGGATCCTAAGGGCTGAGGGAGAAGGTGAGCAGTTCTTC. It encodes CASSGWILRAEGEGEQFF.

The gene calls are TRBV7-2 and TRBJ1-2; 9 bases are a match to TRBD1. The CDR3 spans 13 residues. The germline V gene encodes CDR1 SGHTA and CDR2 FQGNSA. V was pared by 5 bases and J by 6 bases, with 4 bases of the junction left unmatched. The CDR3 loop reads CASSPRTGDGYTF. Here the CDR3 DNA reads TGTGCCAGCAGCCCCCGGACAGGGGATGGCTACACCTTC. The complete variable domain, with remaining parts taken from reference TRBV7-2 and TRBJ1-2, reads GAGVSQSPSNKVTEKGKDVELRCDPISGHTALYWYRQSLGQGLEFLIYFQGNSAPDKSGLPSDRFSAERTGGSVSTLTIQRTQQEDSAVYLCASSPRTGDGYTFGSGTRLTVV.

The chain is built from TRBV5-1 and TRBJ2-5; D is unresolved. The V end was cut by 4 bases, the J end by 5 bases, with 3 bases between. From germline, CDR1 is SGHRS and CDR2 YFSETQ. The CDR3 length is 10 residues. The CDR3 here is CASSGETQYF. For the CDR3, the DNA is TGCGCCAGCAGCGGTGAGACCCAGTACTTC.

The V gene is TRBV10-3, the J gene TRBJ2-6; tentatively, D is TRBD2 (5 bases). The CDR3 is 14 amino acids. Between the trimmed V and J ends, which lost 8 bases and 2 bases, there was a span of 10 bases. Germline CDR1 and CDR2: ENHRY and SYGVKD. This CDR3 is CAIGSGTGANVLTF. Here the CDR3 DNA reads TGTGCCATCGGCTCGGGGACTGGGGCCAACGTCCTGACTTTC.

The chain combines TRBV2 with TRBJ2-5, with 9 bases identical to TRBD2. CDR3 size: 12 residues. Germline lookup yields CDR1 SNHLY and CDR2 FYNNEI. With 6 bases clipped from V and 8 bases from J, the junction kept 4 bases outside the gene matches. The CDR3 DNA is TGTGCCAGCAGGACGGGACTAGCTACCCAGTACTTC. Amino acids: CASRTGLATQYF.

This chain uses TRBV4-2 with TRBJ1-1; maybe TRBD1 (5 bases). The CDR3 is 15 amino acids. Deletions cut 7 bases from V and 0 bases from J, with 15 bases between. Germline assignment: CDR1 LGHNA and CDR2 YNFKEQ. The CDR3 coding sequence is TGTGCCAGCACCCCGATCGGGGGGTTGAACACTGAAGCTTTCTTT. Translation: CASTPIGGLNTEAFF.